A single sample gave rise to the 26 T cell receptor beta chains below, sequenced in a study of cytomegalovirus exposure and HLA in healthy donors. PCR involved 60 Vbeta and 13 Jbeta primers. Clones were read by immunoSEQ multiplex PCR, and TCRdb kept only the in-frame ones, dropping some. The sample contains 130,000 to 150,000 clones, about four fifths of which appear only once. The sequencing input was PBMCs. Receptor source: a man younger than 40 in good health and CMV-seronegative.

The rearrangement links TRBV7-6 to TRBJ2-2, with D possibly being TRBD2 (5 bases). Germline V gene sequence: CDR1 SGHVS, CDR2 FNYEAQ. The CDR3 has 13 residues. Trimming took off 5 bases at V and 6 bases at J, with 10 bases between the two ends. The CDR3 region is CASSGGGSGELFF. The DNA for the CDR3 is TGTGCCAGCAGCGGAGGAGGTTCCGGGGAGCTGTTTTTT.

The CDR3 bases are TGTGCCACCCGGGTGGGCAATCAGCCCCAGCATTTT. This gives the protein CATRVGNQPQHF. This chain links TRBV19 with TRBJ1-5; D not resolved. CDR3 length: 12 residues. Germline assignment: CDR1 LNHDA and CDR2 SQIVND (reference sequence). Trimming took 10 bases from V and 2 from J, leaving 9 bases between them.

The CDR3: CASKRVADASSELFF. In DNA form, the CDR3 reads TGTGCCAGCAAACGGGTAGCGGACGCCTCCTCGGAGCTGTTTTTT. The rearrangement links TRBV6-5 to TRBJ2-2; a weak D match, TRBD2 (6 bases). V lost 7 bases and J 10 bases, leaving 22 bases between the germline ends. This CDR3 is built from 15 residues. Germline V gene data show CDR1 as MNHEY and CDR2 as SVGAGI.

The V gene is TRBV5-1, the J gene TRBJ2-5; perhaps TRBD2 as D (5 bases). Germline assignment: CDR1 SGHRS and CDR2 YFSETQ. This CDR3 spans 15 amino acids. V gave up 7 bases and J gave up 5 bases, with 21 bases separating them. The CDR3 reads CASFSGRGRAETQYF. The DNA for the CDR3 is TGCGCCAGCTTTTCGGGCCGGGGTCGGGCGGAGACCCAGTACTTC. The whole variable domain, remainder taken from reference TRBV5-1 and TRBJ2-5, is KAGVTQTPRYLIKTRGQQVTLSCSPISGHRSVSWYQQTPGQGLQFLFEYFSETQRNKGNFPGRFSGRQFSNSRSEMNVSTLELGDSALYLCASFSGRGRAETQYFGPGTRLLVL.

This rearrangement joins TRBV5-4 to TRBJ2-7, with D perhaps matching TRBD1 (6 bases). Germline assignment: CDR1 SGHNT and CDR2 YYREEE (reference sequence). Trimming removed 1 base from V and 6 bases from J, with 20 bases in between. There are 16 residues in the CDR3. The CDR3 region has the DNA TGTGCCAGCAGCTTGCCAGCAGGGGTGGATATTGGCGAGCAGTACTTC. Protein sequence: CASSLPAGVDIGEQYF.

In its sample, this clone was seen a few times. The chain recombines TRBV10-2 with TRBJ2-5, with D perhaps matching TRBD1 (6 bases). Germline values: CDR1 WSHSY, CDR2 SAAADI. The CDR3 loop spans 13 amino acids. The germline V and J ends were trimmed by 5 bases and 3 bases, with 10 bases remaining between them. The CDR3 nucleotides read TGCGCCAGCAGTTTTACAGGGAAAGAGACCCAGTACTTC. Its translation is CASSFTGKETQYF.

J is TRBJ2-7 and V is TRBV2; 9 bases agree with TRBD1. Germline V CDR1 and CDR2: SNHLY, FYNNEI. This CDR3 is 14 amino acids long. The trim removed 7 bases at V and 3 bases at J, leaving 7 bases unmatched. CDR3 DNA: TGTGCCAGCAAGGTAGGACAGGGGATCTACGAGCAGTACTTC. Translation gives CASKVGQGIYEQYF.

The V call is TRBV5-1, the J call TRBJ2-1; D may be TRBD1 (5 bases). The germline gives CDR1 SGHRS, CDR2 YFSETQ. Trimming took 0 bases from V and 0 from J, leaving 10 bases between them. The CDR3 has 16 amino acids. The CDR3 sequence: CASSLVAGRSYNEQFF. The CDR3 DNA reads TGCGCCAGCAGCTTGGTAGCAGGGCGCTCCTACAATGAGCAGTTCTTC.

V is TRBV5-1 and J is TRBJ2-1; 11 nucleotides line up with TRBD1. V dropped 4 bases and J dropped 3; count of bases not matched to a gene: 6. Germline CDR1 SGHRS, CDR2 YFSETQ. The CDR3 covers 16 residues. Written as DNA, the CDR3 is TGCGCCAGCAGCATTGGACAGGGGGCCCTCTACAATGAGCAGTTCTTC. Amino acids: CASSIGQGALYNEQFF.

The rearrangement uses TRBV7-6 and TRBJ2-7; D not resolved. V was cut by 1 base and J by 5 bases, with 12 bases left in between. CDR1 and CDR2 from the germline V gene are SGHVS and FNYEAQ. This CDR3 spans 14 amino acids. In DNA, the CDR3 is TGTGCCAGCAGCTTAGGTCCTAGTCTCGACGAGCAGTACTTC. As protein: CASSLGPSLDEQYF.

This clone was counted a few times. The V call is TRBV5-1, the J call TRBJ1-6, with TRBD1 identical over 7 bases. CDR1 is SGHRS, CDR2 YFSETQ, per germline. J lost 8 bases, V lost 4 bases, and 9 bases had no gene match. The CDR3 has 15 residues. The DNA for the CDR3 is TGCGCCAGCAGCCCATACCGGGACAGAGATTCACCCCTCCACTTT. Its translation: CASSPYRDRDSPLHF. Looking up the rest from reference TRBV5-1 and TRBJ1-6 gives the full variable domain: KAGVTQTPRYLIKTRGQQVTLSCSPISGHRSVSWYQQTPGQGLQFLFEYFSETQRNKGNFPGRFSGRQFSNSRSEMNVSTLELGDSALYLCASSPYRDRDSPLHFGNGTRLTVT.

The V gene is TRBV6-5, the J gene TRBJ2-5; D is possibly TRBD2 (6 bases). V was trimmed by 5 bases and J by 5 bases, leaving 18 bases between them. This CDR3 has 15 residues. CDR1 and CDR2 from the germline V gene are MNHEY and SVGAGI. The CDR3 nucleotides are TGTGCCAGCAGTCAAACTGCGGGGAGTGGGGAGACCCAGTACTTC. Encoded protein: CASSQTAGSGETQYF.

On this clone: The junction differs from germline at one of its ends, possibly a read error. This chain joins TRBV30 and TRBJ2-7; TRBD2 matches at 7 bases. The CDR3 totals 15 residues. Germline lookup yields CDR1 GTSNPN and CDR2 SVGIG (reference sequence). The CDR3 DNA reads TGTGCCTGGAGTCCGGGGGGACCGAGCTCCTACGGGCAGTACTTC. The encoded protein is CAWSPGGPSSYGQYF.

The gene calls are TRBV5-4 and TRBJ1-2; D remains ambiguous. CDR3 length: 15 amino acids. Trimming removed 1 base from V and 7 bases from J, with 17 bases in between. Germline V gene lookup returns CDR1 SGHNT and CDR2 YYREEE (reference sequence). The CDR3 is CASSLPPWGGGGYTF. DNA of the CDR3: TGTGCCAGCAGCTTGCCCCCCTGGGGTGGAGGTGGCTACACCTTC.

The chain links TRBV7-3 to TRBJ2-1, with 8 bases aligning to TRBD2. This CDR3 contains 15 residues. Per the germline V gene, CDR1 is SGHTA and CDR2 is FQGTGA. The V gene end was trimmed by 2 bases and the J gene end by 10 bases; junction bases not matched to a gene: 10. The DNA for the CDR3 is TGTGCCAGCAGCTTACTAGGGACTAGTGATGGAGAGCAGTTCTTC. Encoded protein: CASSLLGTSDGEQFF.

This CDR3 reads CASISPGQANTEAFF. CDR3 in DNA: TGTGCCAGCATATCCCCGGGACAGGCGAACACTGAAGCTTTCTTT. The rearrangement uses TRBV28 and TRBJ1-1; TRBD1 matches at 8 bases. Germline CDR1 and CDR2: MDHEN and SYDVKM. This CDR3 has 15 amino acids. With V trimmed by 7 bases and J by 1 base, 8 bases remained unmatched.

The chain recombines TRBV30 with TRBJ1-1; TRBD1 might be the D (5 bases). CDR3 length: 15 amino acids. CDR1 GTSNPN and CDR2 SVGIG come from the germline V gene (reference sequence). V gave up 0 bases and J gave up 0 bases, with 11 bases separating them. The CDR3 coding sequence is TGTGCCTGGAGTGTAAGGGGCGTGATGAACACTGAAGCTTTCTTT. This translates into CAWSVRGVMNTEAFF. The entire variable domain, with the rest obtained from reference TRBV30 and TRBJ1-1, is as follows: SQTIHQWPATLVQPVGSPLSLECTVEGTSNPNLYWYRQAAGRGLQLLFYSVGIGQISSEVPQNLSASRPQDRQFILSSKKLLLSDSGFYLCAWSVRGVMNTEAFFGQGTRLTVV.

The V call is TRBV27, the J call TRBJ2-5; 8 bases agree with TRBD1. This CDR3 has 15 amino acids. V lost 6 bases and J lost 2; bases outside the gene matches: 8. Germline-derived CDR1 and CDR2 are MNHEY and SMNVEV (reference sequence). The CDR3 spells CASRPRTGPQETQYF. Here the CDR3 DNA reads TGTGCCAGCAGACCGCGGACAGGGCCTCAAGAGACCCAGTACTTC.

The rearrangement links TRBV6-1 to TRBJ2-1; the match to TRBD2 covers 10 bases. Unmatched junction bases numbered 5, after V lost 5 bases and J lost 4 bases. CDR3 size: 15 residues. Germline values: CDR1 MNHNS, CDR2 SASEGT. CDR3 residues: CASSTLAGAYNEQFF. CDR3 sequence (DNA): TGTGCCAGCAGTACTCTAGCGGGAGCATACAATGAGCAGTTCTTC.

The J gene is TRBJ2-7, the V gene TRBV19; 12 nucleotides match TRBD2. In germline, CDR1 is LNHDA, CDR2 SQIVND (reference sequence). The V segment lost 5 bases and the J segment 6 bases; nucleotides outside the gene matches: 17. This CDR3 has 18 amino acids. This CDR3 is CASSSVPGASGRAIEQYF. Written as DNA, the CDR3 is TGTGCCAGTAGTTCGGTTCCAGGCGCTAGCGGGAGGGCCATCGAGCAGTACTTC.

CDR3 sequence (DNA): TGTGCCAGCAGCGTTTTGGCGGGGGGTTCCATCTACGAGCAGTACTTC. Its translation: CASSVLAGGSIYEQYF. V and J are TRBV9 and TRBJ2-7; the match to TRBD2 covers 8 bases. Germline values: CDR1 SGDLS, CDR2 YYNGEE. This CDR3 is built from 16 residues. The J segment lost 3 bases and the V segment lost 2 bases, leaving 10 bases of the junction unmatched.

V and J are TRBV6-1 and TRBJ2-7; TRBD2 matches at 12 bases. Losses at the gene ends were 5 bases for V and 5 bases for J; bases not matched to a gene: 7. The CDR3 has 15 amino acids. Germline V gene data show CDR1 as MNHNS and CDR2 as SASEGT. The DNA for the CDR3 is TGTGCCAGCAGTTCCAGACTAGCGGGAGACCACGAGCAGTACTTC. Translation: CASSSRLAGDHEQYF.

This chain joins TRBV5-4 and TRBJ1-2; the D gene is possibly TRBD1 (6 bases). The ends were cut back, 4 bases at V and 4 bases at J, with 8 bases in the middle. The CDR3 spans 12 residues. From germline, CDR1 is SGHNT and CDR2 YYREEE (reference sequence). The CDR3 sequence is CASSPDSYGYTF. CDR3 nucleotide sequence: TGTGCCAGCAGCCCGGACAGCTATGGCTACACCTTC.

As regards this clone: One junction end does not reproduce the germline sequence, and a read error may be involved. The chain is built from TRBV10-3 and TRBJ1-1; possible D gene TRBD1, 6 bases. The CDR3 spans 15 residues. The germline V gene encodes CDR1 ENHRY and CDR2 SYGVKD. The CDR3 bases are TGTGCCATCACGGGGCAGGGGCTAGGGAACCCTGAAGCTTTCTTT. As protein: CAITGQGLGNPEAFF.

The J gene is TRBJ2-7, the V gene TRBV2; D is unresolved. The CDR3 contains 11 residues. The V and J ends lost 5 bases and 13 bases respectively, with 15 bases between them. CDR1 SNHLY and CDR2 FYNNEI come from the germline V gene. CDR3: CASSSAEKVYF. The CDR3 DNA reads as TGTGCCAGCAGTTCCGCAGAAAAAGTATACTTC.

This clone was detected only a few times. The rearrangement links TRBV6-1 to TRBJ2-1, with 7 bases identical to TRBD1. Germline V gives CDR1 MNHNS, CDR2 SASEGT. The ends lost 3 bases at V and 8 bases at J; junction bases unmatched: 1. There are 12 residues in the CDR3. The CDR3 spells CASSDGTDEQFF. The DNA of the CDR3 is TGTGCCAGCAGTGACGGGACAGATGAGCAGTTCTTC.